These T cell receptor beta chains were read from a single sample in a study of shared clonotypes between healthy human individuals. Only in-frame clones appear in the TCRdb table, and some are missing; sequencing was by immunoSEQ multiplex PCR. Of some 980,000 clones listed, about three quarters were seen once; the top ten hold roughly 1.5%. The source material was memory CD4+ T cells sorted from blood. The receptors originated from a man aged 18 to 29 in good health. CDR3s include the opening cysteine and the closing phenylalanine or tryptophan. Each record gives: clone size, D gene, V gene, J gene, CDR3 protein, CDR3 DNA. D genes are given only for firm matches. The listing skips clone size in some rows; elsewhere it reads once, few, many or a size class.

few	NA	TRBV30	TRBJ1-2	CAWTRGQGPYGYTF	TGTGCCTGGACCCGAGGGCAGGGCCCCTATGGCTACACCTTC
NA	TRBD2	TRBV30	TRBJ2-7	CAWRTSGRSYEQYF	TGTGCCTGGAGGACTAGCGGGAGATCTTACGAGCAGTACTTC
NA	TRBD1	TRBV6-5	TRBJ1-4	CASSWGQEHEKLFF	TGTGCCAGCAGCTGGGGACAGGAGCACGAAAAACTGTTTTTT
NA	TRBD1	TRBV28	TRBJ1-2	CASSPQGQASYGYTF	TGTGCCAGCAGTCCCCAGGGACAGGCGTCCTATGGCTACACCTTC
once	TRBD2	TRBV5-1	TRBJ2-1	CASSPEGLAGNEQFF	TGCGCCAGCAGCCCGGAAGGACTAGCGGGAAATGAGCAGTTCTTC
NA	NA	TRBV2	TRBJ2-7	CASSGTTYEQYF	TGTGCCAGCAGTGGAACAACCTACGAGCAGTACTTC
once	TRBD1	TRBV29-1	TRBJ2-3	CSVETTGPSTDTQYF	TGCAGCGTTGAAACGACAGGGCCGAGCACAGATACGCAGTATTTT
few	TRBD2	TRBV20-1	TRBJ2-5	CSAGGGETQYF	TGCAGTGCTGGGGGGGGAGAGACCCAGTACTTC
NA	NA	TRBV6-1	TRBJ2-7	CASGRGGGYEQYF	TGTGCCAGCGGGCGGGGAGGAGGGTACGAGCAGTACTTC
NA	NA	TRBV2	TRBJ2-1	CASSEALRGEQFF	TGTGCCAGCAGTGAAGCGCTTCGGGGGGAGCAGTTCTTC
NA	NA	TRBV18	TRBJ1-6	CASSPEDSLYNSPLHF	TGTGCCAGCTCACCCGAGGACAGCCTCTATAATTCACCCCTCCACTTT
NA	TRBD2	TRBV19	TRBJ2-7	CATSEREGYEQYF	TGTGCCACATCCGAGCGGGAGGGCTACGAGCAGTACTTC
many	NA	TRBV19	TRBJ2-1	CASSRFNEQFF	TGTGCCAGTTCAAGGTTTAATGAGCAGTTCTTC
NA	NA	TRBV5-6	TRBJ2-7	CASSSLVEQYF	TGTGCCAGCAGCTCCTTAGTCGAGCAGTACTTC
NA	TRBD1	TRBV6-6	TRBJ1-5	CASTHLPDRYNQPQHF	TGTGCCAGCACCCATTTGCCGGACAGGTACAATCAGCCCCAGCATTTT